This T cell receptor (beta chain) was sequenced during a study of blood T cell repertoires in COVID-19. The CDR3 length is 18 residues. The ends lost 2 bases at V and 3 bases at J; junction bases unmatched: 11. Per germline, CDR1 SGHAT and CDR2 FQNNGV. As handled by the study authors: From reference gene primer amplification, estimates of nucleated cell counts were derived. Data came from immunoSEQ multiplex PCR; TCRdb stores just in-frame clones and leaves some out. V, J and clone size are those of that table, while D and trimming were read from the DNA. There are around 210,000 clones in the sample; around 89% occur only once, and roughly 8.1% lies in the top ten. All enrollees were about 18 to 89 years old and from 20 to 30 US areas. Membership in each cohort depended on participant-reported clinical history.

The origin of this receptor is a young woman who had recovered from COVID-19. The sequencing sample was made of PBMCs or T cells enriched from blood (not recorded which). The chain joins TRBV11-2 to TRBJ1-1; 11 nucleotides agree with TRBD1. CDR3 nucleotides: TGTGCCAGCAGCTTACGAAGTGGGGGACAGGGGGATTACACTGAAGCTTTCTTT. The encoded protein is CASSLRSGGQGDYTEAFF.